The clone carrying this T cell receptor beta chain occurred a few times. These data come from a study of response to subunit inactivated influenza vaccine. The CDR3 has 18 amino acids. Trimming removed 6 bases from V and 0 bases from J; junction bases left unmatched: 13. Germline V gives CDR1 SGHDN, CDR2 FVKESK. MiXCR was run by TCRdb on the RT-PCR reads, yielding one entry per CDR3 protein. The table lists around 710,000 distinct CDR3 sequences, 14% of them singletons, with 5.5% to 7% in the top ten. The sequencing used PBMCs from blood, collected roughly 2 weeks before vaccination. The rearrangement joins TRBV14 to TRBJ2-3, with TRBD2 matching over 9 bases. The sequence was obtained from a man in his fifties or sixties who received an inactivated influenza vaccine. CDR3 region: CASSPRTSAEGSTDTQYF. CDR3 DNA: TGTGCCAGCAGTCCCAGGACTAGCGCGGAGGGTAGCACAGATACGCAGTATTTT.